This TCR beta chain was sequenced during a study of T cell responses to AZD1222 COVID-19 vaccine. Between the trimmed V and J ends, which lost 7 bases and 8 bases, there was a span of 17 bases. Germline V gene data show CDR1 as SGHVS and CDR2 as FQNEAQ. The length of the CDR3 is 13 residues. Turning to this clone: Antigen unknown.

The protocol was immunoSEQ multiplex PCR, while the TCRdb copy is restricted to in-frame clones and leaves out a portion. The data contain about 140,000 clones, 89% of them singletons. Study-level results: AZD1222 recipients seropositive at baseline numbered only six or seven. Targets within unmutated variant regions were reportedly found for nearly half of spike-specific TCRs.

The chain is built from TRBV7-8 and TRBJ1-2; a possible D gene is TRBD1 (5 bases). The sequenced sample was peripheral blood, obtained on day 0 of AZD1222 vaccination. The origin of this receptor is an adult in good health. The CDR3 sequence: CASTLLWGGGYTF. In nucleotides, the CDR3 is TGTGCCAGCACCCTTTTATGGGGCGGAGGCTACACCTTC.